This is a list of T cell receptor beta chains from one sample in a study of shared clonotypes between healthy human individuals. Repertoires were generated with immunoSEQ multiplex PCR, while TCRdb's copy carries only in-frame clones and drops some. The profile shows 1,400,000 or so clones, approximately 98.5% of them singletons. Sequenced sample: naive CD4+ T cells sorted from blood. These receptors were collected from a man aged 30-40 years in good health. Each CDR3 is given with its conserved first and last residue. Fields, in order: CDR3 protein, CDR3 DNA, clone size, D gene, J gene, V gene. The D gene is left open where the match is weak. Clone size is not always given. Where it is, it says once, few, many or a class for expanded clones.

CASSVFRGGQDEQYF,TGTGCCAGCAGCGTTTTCCGGGGAGGCCAGGACGAGCAGTACTTC,-,-,TRBJ2-7,TRBV7-2
CAISGPLSMNTEAFF,TGTGCCATCAGTGGGCCCCTCTCCATGAACACTGAAGCTTTCTTT,-,-,TRBJ1-1,TRBV10-3
CASSESPGRGYTF,TGCGCCAGCAGTGAGTCACCGGGCCGTGGCTACACCTTC,-,-,TRBJ1-2,TRBV10-1
CASSLVSRTDEQYF,TGTGCCAGCAGCTTAGTATCCCGAACGGACGAGCAGTACTTC,-,-,TRBJ2-7,TRBV7-9
CASSQDTSYEQYF,TGTGCCAGCAGCCAAGACACATCCTACGAGCAGTACTTC,-,-,TRBJ2-7,TRBV7-2
CATRQGRNEQFF,TGTGCCACAAGACAGGGGAGGAATGAGCAGTTCTTC,-,TRBD1,TRBJ2-1,TRBV11-2
CAIRRQGQETQYF,TGTGCCATTCGACGGCAGGGGCAAGAGACCCAGTACTTC,-,-,TRBJ2-5,TRBV2
CAWGIGPGELFF,TGTGCCTGGGGCATTGGGCCCGGGGAGCTGTTTTTT,few,-,TRBJ2-2,TRBV7-9
CASSTTGFYEQYF,TGTGCCAGCAGCACGACAGGGTTCTACGAGCAGTACTTC,-,TRBD1,TRBJ2-7,TRBV7-6
CSVGRDSFTDTQYF,TGCAGCGTTGGGCGGGACAGCTTCACAGATACGCAGTATTTT,-,-,TRBJ2-3,TRBV29-1
CASSPGLAGGTDTQYF,TGTGCCAGCAGCCCGGGACTAGCGGGAGGCACAGATACGCAGTATTTT,-,TRBD2,TRBJ2-3,TRBV7-3
CASCRPPRAYNEQFF,TGTGCCAGCTGTAGGCCCCCGAGAGCCTACAATGAGCAGTTCTTC,-,-,TRBJ2-1,TRBV5-8
CASSISGSYEQFF,TGTGCCAGTAGTATAAGCGGGAGCTATGAGCAGTTCTTC,-,TRBD2,TRBJ2-1,TRBV19
CASSIQGPAETQYF,TGTGCCAGTAGTATTCAGGGGCCGGCAGAGACCCAGTACTTC,once,-,TRBJ2-5,TRBV19
CASSLGTGPYEQYF,TGTGCCAGCAGCTTAGGGACGGGTCCCTACGAGCAGTACTTC,-,-,TRBJ2-7,TRBV7-9
CASSLQATGFGNTIYF,TGTGCCAGCAGCTTACAGGCTACAGGGTTCGGAAACACCATATATTTT,once,-,TRBJ1-3,TRBV7-2
CASSLIGNIDEQFF,TGTGCCAGCAGCTTAATAGGGAATATCGATGAGCAGTTCTTC,-,-,TRBJ2-1,TRBV7-9
CASSGPGHNYEQYF,TGTGCCAGCAGTGGACCGGGACACAACTACGAGCAGTACTTC,-,-,TRBJ2-7,TRBV6-1
CASRPQTGPSYEQYF,TGTGCCAGCAGGCCTCAGACAGGGCCCTCCTACGAGCAGTACTTC,-,TRBD1,TRBJ2-7,TRBV6-5
CASSERVRQANQPQHF,TGTGCCAGCAGTGAACGGGTTAGACAGGCCAATCAGCCCCAGCATTTT,-,-,TRBJ1-5,TRBV6-1
CASSNTQDGDPRWNTEAFF,TGTGCCAGCAGCAACACCCAGGACGGGGACCCCAGATGGAACACTGAAGCTTTCTTT,-,-,TRBJ1-1,TRBV5-6
CASSSWTGSVRVQYF,TGTGCCAGCAGTTCTTGGACAGGGAGCGTTCGTGTCCAGTACTTC,-,TRBD1,TRBJ2-5,TRBV28
CASSYPGLAGVLNTGELFF,TGTGCCAGCAGTTACCCGGGACTAGCGGGAGTCCTCAACACCGGGGAGCTGTTTTTT,-,TRBD2,TRBJ2-2,TRBV28
CASSLSLAASTDTQYF,TGTGCCAGCAGCCTAAGCCTAGCAGCTAGCACAGATACGCAGTATTTT,-,-,TRBJ2-3,TRBV7-3
CASSSPSGKPEQYF,TGTGCCAGCAGCTCCCCTAGCGGGAAACCCGAGCAGTACTTC,-,TRBD2,TRBJ2-7,TRBV5-4
CASSAQLGSAYNEQFF,TGCGCCAGCAGCGCCCAACTGGGATCGGCCTACAATGAGCAGTTCTTC,-,-,TRBJ2-1,TRBV5-1
CASSSTRDGETQYF,TGCGCCAGCAGCTCAACAAGAGATGGAGAGACCCAGTACTTC,-,-,TRBJ2-5,TRBV5-1
CASRRGTDTQYF,TGTGCCAGCCGCAGGGGAACGGATACGCAGTATTTT,-,-,TRBJ2-3,TRBV28
CASSLPGSGSNEQYF,TGTGCCAGCAGCCTCCCGGGTAGCGGGAGCAACGAGCAGTACTTC,-,TRBD2,TRBJ2-7,TRBV7-3
CASSIAPEDEQFF,TGTGCCAGTAGTATAGCCCCTGAGGATGAGCAGTTCTTC,-,-,TRBJ2-1,TRBV19
CASSELGTGISGANVLTF,TGTGCCAGCAGTGAACTGGGGACAGGGATCTCTGGGGCCAACGTCCTGACTTTC,-,TRBD1,TRBJ2-6,TRBV6-1
CASSTRGEQFF,TGTGCCAGTAGTACCCGGGGTGAGCAGTTCTTC,-,-,TRBJ2-1,TRBV19